Listed below are T cell receptor beta chains from one sample, sequenced in a study of blood T cell repertoires in COVID-19. Profiled with immunoSEQ multiplex PCR; TCRdb holds only in-frame clones, not every one. The sample includes 110,000 to 150,000 clones, roughly 88% seen only once; the top ten take approximately 4.5%. The sample was PBMCs or T cells enriched from blood (not recorded which). These receptors were collected from a man aged 45 to 65 who had recovered from COVID-19. Both conserved end residues are part of each CDR3. D genes are given only for firm matches. The size field is filled for only some rows; it gives once, few, many or a size class.

J gene	V gene	D gene	clone size	CDR3 protein	CDR3 DNA
TRBJ2-6	TRBV7-3	TRBD1	NA	CASSASDTGGAFSLGANVLTF	TGTGCCAGCAGCGCCTCAGACACAGGGGGCGCTTTCTCTCTTGGGGCCAACGTCCTGACTTTC
TRBJ2-7	TRBV7-9	NA	NA	CASSLPNTYEQYF	TGTGCCAGCAGCTTACCCAACACCTACGAGCAGTACTTC
TRBJ2-5	TRBV7-9	NA	few	CASSLAQNQETQYF	TGTGCCAGCAGCTTAGCTCAGAACCAAGAGACCCAGTACTTC
TRBJ2-5	TRBV19	TRBD2	NA	CASSISSLVAGNQETQYF	TGTGCCAGTAGTATAAGCTCCCTGGTAGCGGGGAACCAAGAGACCCAGTACTTC
TRBJ1-1	TRBV18	TRBD1	NA	CASSPPRTGNTEAFF	TGTGCCAGCTCACCACCCCGGACAGGGAACACTGAAGCTTTCTTT
TRBJ2-7	TRBV25-1	TRBD1	NA	CASTGQGYEQYF	TGTGCCAGCACCGGACAGGGCTACGAGCAGTACTTC
TRBJ2-2	TRBV6-5	NA	NA	CASKLHLLGTGELFF	TGTGCCAGCAAACTACACCTACTTGGCACCGGGGAGCTGTTTTTT
TRBJ2-7	TRBV6-2/TRBV6-3	NA	once	CASSYLGTHSYEQYF	TGTGCCAGCAGTTACCTTGGGACTCACTCCTACGAGCAGTACTTC
TRBJ1-5	TRBV19	TRBD1	NA	CASSIGQGEKPQHF	TGTGCCAGTAGTATCGGACAGGGGGAGAAGCCCCAGCATTTT
TRBJ1-5	TRBV5-6	NA	NA	CASSLLGASNQPQHF	TGTGCCAGCAGCTTGCTTGGGGCGAGCAATCAGCCCCAGCATTTT
TRBJ1-2	TRBV6-6	NA	once	CASNSPPDRDGYTF	TGTGCCAGCAACTCTCCCCCCGATCGGGATGGCTACACCTTC
TRBJ2-3	TRBV14	TRBD1	NA	CASSPRYRGHTDTQYF	TGTGCCAGCAGCCCACGCTACAGGGGCCACACAGATACGCAGTATTTT
TRBJ1-1	TRBV21-1	NA	NA	CASSYRVPSEAFF	TGTGCCAGCAGCTACCGGGTCCCTTCTGAAGCTTTCTTT
TRBJ2-3	TRBV6-1	NA	NA	CASSDGGGGDTQYF	TGTGCCAGCAGTGATGGCGGGGGCGGGGATACGCAGTATTTT
TRBJ1-4	TRBV6-5	TRBD1	few	CASSPGQGYNEKLFF	TGTGCCAGCAGCCCCGGACAGGGTTATAATGAAAAACTGTTTTTT
TRBJ2-7	TRBV2	TRBD2	NA	CAIPLAGGYEQYF	TGTGCCATCCCACTAGCGGGAGGGTACGAGCAGTACTTC
TRBJ2-7	TRBV9	TRBD2	NA	CASSVGLAGAREQYF	TGTGCCAGCAGCGTAGGACTAGCGGGAGCCAGGGAGCAGTACTTC
TRBJ1-2	TRBV28	NA	few	CASSLGGYYGYTF	TGTGCCAGCAGTTTGGGGGGATACTATGGCTACACCTTC
TRBJ2-5	TRBV2	NA	NA	CASSVSGAQETQYF	TGTGCCAGCAGTGTTTCAGGGGCACAGGAGACCCAGTACTTC
TRBJ2-1	TRBV6-2/TRBV6-3	TRBD1	NA	CASSQGVEQFF	TGTGCCAGCAGTCAGGGGGTCGAGCAGTTCTTC
TRBJ2-2	TRBV5-1	NA	NA	CASSATGVNTGELFF	TGCGCCAGCAGTGCTACGGGGGTTAACACCGGGGAGCTGTTTTTT
TRBJ2-6	TRBV5-1	NA	NA	CASSSLLSGANVLTF	TGCGCCAGCAGCTCCCTACTCTCTGGGGCCAACGTCCTGACTTTC
TRBJ1-2	TRBV7-8	NA	NA	CASSSSGDNYGYTF	TGTGCCAGCAGCTCCTCAGGGGATAACTATGGCTACACCTTC
TRBJ1-1	TRBV19	NA	NA	CASRTIIASYTEAFF	TGTGCCAGTAGAACGATCATAGCATCGTACACTGAAGCTTTCTTT
TRBJ1-1	TRBV6-5	TRBD1	NA	CAIRDRGGGNTEAFF	TGTGCCATCCGGGACAGGGGAGGGGGGAACACTGAAGCTTTCTTT
TRBJ2-1	TRBV24-1	NA	NA	CATSDSRAGSLNEQFF	TGTGCCACCAGTGATTCAAGGGCAGGGTCCCTCAATGAGCAGTTCTTC
TRBJ2-2	TRBV7-8	TRBD1	NA	CASSPVPGQTTGELFF	TGTGCCAGCAGCCCGGTACCGGGACAGACCACCGGGGAGCTGTTTTTT
TRBJ1-1	TRBV12-3/TRBV12-4	TRBD1	NA	CASSRFRTGDAFF	TGTGCCAGCAGTCGATTCCGGACAGGGGATGCTTTCTTT
TRBJ2-1	TRBV5-1	TRBD2	NA	CASSLGARGGLNEQFF	TGCGCCAGCAGCTTGGGTGCCCGGGGGGGCCTGAATGAGCAGTTCTTC
TRBJ1-4	TRBV5-5	TRBD1	NA	CASSLASGTGDPYNEKLFF	TGTGCCAGCAGCTTGGCAAGCGGGACAGGGGATCCTTATAATGAAAAACTGTTTTTT
TRBJ1-1	TRBV5-1	TRBD1	NA	CASSLTNRGPSTEAFF	TGCGCCAGCAGCTTGACAAACAGGGGGCCGAGCACTGAAGCTTTCTTT
TRBJ1-5	TRBV28	TRBD1	NA	CASSLQGNNQPQHF	TGTGCCAGCAGCCTACAGGGGAACAATCAGCCCCAGCATTTT
TRBJ2-5	TRBV19	NA	NA	CASNGRDQETQYF	TGTGCCAGTAATGGTAGAGACCAAGAGACCCAGTACTTC
TRBJ1-5	TRBV6-2/TRBV6-3	NA	NA	CASSPGGAGQPQHF	TGTGCCAGCAGTCCCGGGGGGGCTGGGCAGCCCCAGCATTTT
TRBJ2-1	TRBV27	TRBD2	once	CASSPRLARHEQFF	TGTGCCAGCAGCCCGAGACTAGCTAGGCATGAGCAGTTCTTC
TRBJ2-5	TRBV2	NA	NA	CASTWPSETQYF	TGTGCCAGCACCTGGCCTTCAGAGACCCAGTACTTC
TRBJ2-7	TRBV28	TRBD2	few	CASSIGGSGRYLSYEQYF	TGTGCCAGCAGCATTGGAGGTAGCGGGAGGTACCTCTCCTACGAGCAGTACTTC
TRBJ2-1	TRBV5-1	TRBD1	NA	CASSRETGKYNEQFF	TGCGCCAGCAGCCGCGAGACAGGGAAGTACAATGAGCAGTTCTTC
TRBJ2-3	TRBV19	NA	NA	CASSIGIGQLTDTQYF	TGTGCCAGTAGTATAGGGATAGGACAGCTCACAGATACGCAGTATTTT
TRBJ2-7	TRBV12-3/TRBV12-4	TRBD1	NA	CASSRDRVAEQYF	TGTGCCAGCAGTAGGGACAGGGTCGCCGAGCAGTACTTC
TRBJ2-7	TRBV6-2/TRBV6-3	NA	few	CASSRGFNIYEQYF	TGTGCCAGCAGTAGAGGCTTTAACATCTACGAGCAGTACTTC
TRBJ1-5	TRBV19	NA	NA	CASSPGTPRRNQPQHF	TGTGCCAGTAGTCCCGGGACACCGAGACGCAATCAGCCCCAGCATTTT
TRBJ2-3	TRBV11-2	TRBD1	NA	CASRSRQGTSTDTQYF	TGTGCCAGCAGAAGCCGACAGGGCACCAGCACAGATACGCAGTATTTT
TRBJ1-2	TRBV20-1	NA	NA	CSASAGVDGYTF	TGCAGTGCTAGTGCAGGGGTTGATGGCTACACCTTC
TRBJ1-6	TRBV28	NA	NA	CASRRAYNSPLHF	TGTGCCAGTCGTCGCGCCTATAATTCACCCCTCCACTTT
TRBJ2-1	TRBV5-4	TRBD2	NA	CASRSTSGRASMGEQFF	TGTGCCAGCAGAAGTACTAGCGGGAGGGCCTCTATGGGTGAGCAGTTCTTC
TRBJ2-2	TRBV7-2	NA	NA	CASSLAGGAGTGELFF	TGTGCCAGCAGCTTAGCGGGCGGGGCGGGCACCGGGGAGCTGTTTTTT
TRBJ1-1	TRBV6-5	TRBD1	NA	CASTTRGRIEAFF	TGTGCCAGCACCACCAGGGGGCGGATCGAAGCTTTCTTT
TRBJ2-5	TRBV7-2	NA	NA	CASSLGASLQETQYF	TGTGCCAGCAGCTTAGGGGCCAGTCTCCAAGAGACCCAGTACTTC
TRBJ1-2	TRBV6-5	TRBD1	NA	CASSRAGTGDGYTF	TGTGCCAGCAGTAGAGCCGGGACAGGGGACGGCTACACCTTC
TRBJ2-2	TRBV7-2	TRBD2	NA	CASSSRLAGPAGELFF	TGTGCCAGCAGCTCTCGACTAGCGGGGCCCGCCGGGGAGCTGTTTTTT
TRBJ1-5	TRBV27	TRBD1	NA	CASKRQGARQPQHF	TGTGCCAGCAAACGACAGGGGGCGAGGCAGCCCCAGCATTTT
TRBJ1-4	TRBV5-6	NA	NA	CASSLVPGQAEKLFF	TGTGCCAGCAGCTTGGTCCCGGGACAAGCTGAAAAACTGTTTTTT
TRBJ2-1	TRBV6-2/TRBV6-3	NA	NA	CASSWAPAGTYNEQFF	TGTGCCAGCAGTTGGGCCCCGGCGGGAACCTACAATGAGCAGTTCTTC
TRBJ2-5	TRBV28	NA	NA	CASSLGEETQYF	TGTGCCAGCAGTTTAGGGGAGGAGACCCAGTACTTC
TRBJ2-1	TRBV7-6	TRBD2	NA	CASSREGAYNEQFF	TGTGCCAGCAGCCGGGAGGGGGCCTACAATGAGCAGTTCTTC
TRBJ1-2	TRBV18	NA	NA	CASSRPDSDRAHGYTF	TGTGCCAGCTCACGGCCCGATTCGGACAGAGCCCACGGCTACACCTTC
TRBJ1-3	TRBV5-1	NA	NA	CASSAQGSSGNTIYF	TGCGCCAGCAGCGCACAGGGCTCCTCTGGAAACACCATATATTTT
TRBJ1-6	TRBV7-9	NA	NA	CAAETGNNSPLHF	TGTGCCGCGGAGACGGGGAATAATTCACCCCTCCACTTT
TRBJ2-7	TRBV7-2	TRBD2	NA	CASSPPGLAGGYEQYF	TGTGCCAGCAGCCCACCCGGACTAGCGGGAGGTTACGAGCAGTACTTC